This T cell receptor (beta chain) was retrieved from a study of blood T cell repertoires in COVID-19. Study information: T cells, B-cell-depleted T cells, or PBMCs provided the cDNA or gDNA that served as material.

Trimming left V 1 base short and J 2 bases short, with 10 bases between. CDR1 and CDR2 (germline): SGHTA, FQGNSA. CDR3 length: 15 residues. Study processing details: The assay estimated nucleated cells by amplifying reference gene primers. Measured with immunoSEQ multiplex PCR; TCRdb has only the in-frame clones, and not every one. The V and J calls and clone size come from that table; D and trimming were worked out from the DNA. The repertoire holds 310,000 or so clones, with roughly nine tenths as singletons. Seattle participants joined during active infection and were tracked over time. The sequence came from a young woman with COVID-19, enrolled during active disease. V gene TRBV7-2 combines with J gene TRBJ2-3, with unresolved D. Source material: peripheral blood. The CDR3 reads CASSLGFSHTDTQYF. For the CDR3, the DNA is TGTGCCAGCAGCTTAGGGTTTAGTCACACAGATACGCAGTATTTT. Complete variable domain (other parts from reference TRBV7-2 and TRBJ2-3): GAGVSQSPSNKVTEKGKDVELRCDPISGHTALYWYRQSLGQGLEFLIYFQGNSAPDKSGLPSDRFSAERTGGSVSTLTIQRTQQEDSAVYLCASSLGFSHTDTQYFGPGTRLTVL.